One sample yielded the 7 T cell receptor beta chains listed below, sequenced in a study of blood T cells in healthy people across ages. Primers used in a second PCR of roughly 6 to 11 cycles were a sample-barcoded 5' primer and a J-beta primer mix. TCRdb re-derived calls from the 5' RACE reads in MiXCR, one entry per CDR3 protein. The sample has fewer than 1.5 million distinct CDR3 sequences, roughly 40% seen once. The sequenced sample was blood. The origin of the receptors is a woman between 18 and 29 years old in good health.

This chain connects TRBV7-9 to TRBJ2-7, with a possible D match to TRBD2 (6 bases). With 0 bases removed from V and 1 base from J, the gap between germline ends came to 13 bases. This CDR3 has 16 residues. Germline assignment: CDR1 SEHNR and CDR2 FQNEAQ (reference sequence). The DNA for the CDR3 is TGTGCCAGCAGCTTAGCGGCTACTAGCCAATCCTACGAGCAGTACTTC. Translating gives CASSLAATSQSYEQYF.

This rearrangement joins TRBV4-1 to TRBJ2-3; D possibly corresponds to TRBD1 (6 bases). The CDR3 consists of 16 residues. Trimming removed 1 base from V and 2 bases from J, with 13 bases in between. Germline values: CDR1 MGHRA, CDR2 YSYEKL. CDR3 bases: TGCGCCAGCAGCCAAGTCAACAGGGCTGACACAGATACGCAGTATTTT. Its protein is CASSQVNRADTDTQYF.

This clonotype was seen only a few times. This chain links TRBV9 with TRBJ2-1; TRBD2 agrees at 13 bases. V was clipped by 0 bases and J by 10 bases; unmatched bases: 4. This CDR3 contains 15 residues. Per the germline V gene, CDR1 is SGDLS and CDR2 is YYNGEE. CDR3 coding DNA: TGTGCCAGCAGCGTAGGACTAGCGGGAGGTAGAGAGCAGTTCTTC. Translated: CASSVGLAGGREQFF.

This clonotype was counted between two and nine times. The chain employs TRBV10-3 and TRBJ2-7; possible D gene TRBD2, 6 bases. The V end lost 6 bases, the J end lost 4 bases, and 16 bases lay between the germline ends. The CDR3 contains 14 residues. CDR1 and CDR2 from the germline V gene are ENHRY and SYGVKD. CDR3 amino acids: CAIRDRRDVYEQYF. The CDR3, as DNA: TGTGCCATCAGGGACCGGCGGGATGTATACGAGCAGTACTTC.

This clonotype was observed a handful of times. The rearrangement uses TRBV18 and TRBJ1-1; D not resolved. V lost 3 bases and J 5 bases, leaving 10 bases between the germline ends. CDR3 length: 13 residues. In germline, CDR1 is KGHSH, CDR2 LQKENI. The CDR3 is CASSPETRTEAFF. The CDR3 region has the DNA TGTGCCAGCTCACCGGAGACGAGGACTGAAGCTTTCTTT.

This clonotype was detected only a few times. The rearrangement joins TRBV9 to TRBJ1-2; D is unclear. Germline CDR1 is SGDLS and CDR2 is YYNGEE. There are 12 residues in the CDR3. The germline V and J ends were trimmed by 2 bases and 8 bases, with 10 bases remaining between them. The CDR3 bases are TGTGCCAGCAGCGTCGACCCCGGGGGCTACACCTTC. Translated: CASSVDPGGYTF.

In this sample, this clonotype turned up many times. The gene calls are TRBV28 and TRBJ1-2; 10 bases are shared with TRBD1. Germline trimming cut 6 bases from V and 0 bases from J; bases unmatched to any gene: 1. Germline V gives CDR1 MDHEN, CDR2 SYDVKM. This CDR3 contains 14 residues. The CDR3 protein is CASRGQGANYGYTF. The CDR3, as DNA: TGTGCCAGCAGAGGACAGGGGGCTAACTATGGCTACACCTTC.